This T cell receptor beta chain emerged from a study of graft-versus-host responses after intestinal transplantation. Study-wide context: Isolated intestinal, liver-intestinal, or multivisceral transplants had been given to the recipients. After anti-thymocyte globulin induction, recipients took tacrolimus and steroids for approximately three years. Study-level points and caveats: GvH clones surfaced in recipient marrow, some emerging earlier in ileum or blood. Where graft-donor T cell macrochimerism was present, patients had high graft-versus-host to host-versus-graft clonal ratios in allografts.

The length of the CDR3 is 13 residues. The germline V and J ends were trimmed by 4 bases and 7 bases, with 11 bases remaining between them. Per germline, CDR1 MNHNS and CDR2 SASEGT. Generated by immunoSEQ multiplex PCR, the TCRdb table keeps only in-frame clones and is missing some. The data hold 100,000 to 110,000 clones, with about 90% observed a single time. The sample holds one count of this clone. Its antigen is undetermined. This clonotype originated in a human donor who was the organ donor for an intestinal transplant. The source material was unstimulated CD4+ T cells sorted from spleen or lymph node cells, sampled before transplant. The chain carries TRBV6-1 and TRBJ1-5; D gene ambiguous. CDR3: CASSVVEDQPQHF. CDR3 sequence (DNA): TGTGCCAGCAGTGTCGTAGAGGACCAGCCCCAGCATTTT.